This paragraph covers one T cell receptor beta chain sequence. What it recognizes is unknown. It was genomic DNA that served as the template for profiling TCR beta VDJ and CDR3. MiXCR, applied by TCRdb to the reads, yields one record per CDR3 protein. The sample includes approximately 300,000 distinct CDR3 sequences, approximately 58% of them seen just once. Before being chosen for sequencing, patients had shown CD8+CD57+ cell expansion by flow cytometry. Everyone among the patients had severe acquired aplastic anemia. These data are taken from a study of CD8+CD57+ T cells in acquired aplastic anemia. Study results and limitations: Patients had around 30 CD8+ CDR3 sequences in common with controls (the shared set).

This TCR derives from a human donor with aplastic anemia. Sample: sorted CD4+, CD8+, or CD8+CD57+ T cells (not recorded which) from PBMCs.

The CDR3 DNA sequence: TGTGCCAGCAGGAGCGGGCAGTTCTTC. It translates to CASRSGQFF. The chain recombines TRBV2 with TRBJ2-1, with a possible D match to TRBD2 (5 bases). Germline V gene sequence: CDR1 SNHLY, CDR2 FYNNEI. The CDR3 spans 9 residues. Trimming shortened V by 6 bases and J by 12 bases, and 6 bases separated the two germline ends. Together with reference TRBV2 and TRBJ2-1, the CDR3 gives the full variable domain: EPEVTQTPSHQVTQMGQEVILRCVPISNHLYFYWYRQILGQKVEFLVSFYNNEISEKSEIFDDQFSVERPDGSNFTLKIRSTKLEDSAMYFCASRSGQFFGPGTRLTVL.